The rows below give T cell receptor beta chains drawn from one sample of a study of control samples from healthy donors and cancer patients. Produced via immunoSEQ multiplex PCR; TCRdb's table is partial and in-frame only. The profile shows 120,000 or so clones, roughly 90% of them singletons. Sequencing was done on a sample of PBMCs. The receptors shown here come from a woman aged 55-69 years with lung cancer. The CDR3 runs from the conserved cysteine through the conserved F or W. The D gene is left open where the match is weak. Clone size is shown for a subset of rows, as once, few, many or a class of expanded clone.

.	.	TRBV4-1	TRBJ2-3	TGCGCCAGCAGCCAAATTGGGGGGAGCACAGATACGCAGTATTTT	CASSQIGGSTDTQYF
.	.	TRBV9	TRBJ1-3	TGTGCCAGCAGCCGGGACACAGTTGGAAACACCATATATTTT	CASSRDTVGNTIYF
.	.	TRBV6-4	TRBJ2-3	TGTGCCAGCAGTGTACTAGCTTCAGATACGCAGTATTTT	CASSVLASDTQYF
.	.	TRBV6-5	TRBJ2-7	TGTGCCAGCAGAAACCGACAGAATTGGTCCTACGAGCAGTACTTC	CASRNRQNWSYEQYF
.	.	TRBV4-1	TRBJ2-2	TGCGCCAGCGGGTCCCCGCTTGGCACCGGGGAGCTGTTTTTT	CASGSPLGTGELFF
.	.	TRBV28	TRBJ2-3	TGTGCCAGCAGTTTAGCGGGACCTAGCACAGATACGCAGTATTTT	CASSLAGPSTDTQYF
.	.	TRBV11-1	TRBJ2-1	TGTGCCAGCAGCCAGGGGAGGACTGTCTACAATGAGCAGTTCTTC	CASSQGRTVYNEQFF
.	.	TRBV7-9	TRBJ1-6	TGTGCCAGCAGCCCCCCAGGATCCAATTCACCCCTCCACTTT	CASSPPGSNSPLHF
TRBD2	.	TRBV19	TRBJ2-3	TGTGCCAGTAGGACCTGGGGGGGGAGCACAGATACGCAGTATTTT	CASRTWGGSTDTQYF
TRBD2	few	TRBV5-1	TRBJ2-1	TGCGCCAGCAGCTTGGAGGGACTAGCGGGAGCACATGAGCAGTTCTTC	CASSLEGLAGAHEQFF
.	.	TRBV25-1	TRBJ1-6	TGTGCCAGCAGTGAAGGAGAACATAATTCACCCCTCCACTTT	CASSEGEHNSPLHF
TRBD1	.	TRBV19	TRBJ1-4	TGTGCCAGTAGGGTCGGACAGGGTACAACTAATGAAAAACTGTTTTTT	CASRVGQGTTNEKLFF
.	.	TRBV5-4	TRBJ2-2	TGTGCCAGCAGCTACGGCATCGTCCCGCAGGGGCCCACCGGGGAGCTGTTTTTT	CASSYGIVPQGPTGELFF
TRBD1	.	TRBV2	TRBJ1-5	TGTGCCAGCAGCGACAGGGGCCTAGCATCTCAGCCCCAGCATTTT	CASSDRGLASQPQHF
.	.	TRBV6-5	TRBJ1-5	TGTGCCAGCAGTTACTCGGTGGGTAGCAATCAGCCCCAGCATTTT	CASSYSVGSNQPQHF
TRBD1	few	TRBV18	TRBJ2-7	TGTGCCAGCTCGCAGGACAGGAGCTCCTACGAGCAGTACTTC	CASSQDRSSYEQYF
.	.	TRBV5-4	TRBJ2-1	TGTGCCAGCAGCTTGGTGGAGCCTTACAATGAGCAGTTCTTC	CASSLVEPYNEQFF
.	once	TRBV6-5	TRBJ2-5	TGTGCCAGCAGTTACTCGACGGGGCGGAGGGAGACCCAGTACTTC	CASSYSTGRRETQYF
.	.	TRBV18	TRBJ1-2	TGTGCCAGCTCACCAGATGTCCAGATTGGCTACACCTTC	CASSPDVQIGYTF
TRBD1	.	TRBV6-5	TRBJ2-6	TGTGCCAGCAGTACACAGGGGGCTGGGGCCAACGTCCTGACTTTC	CASSTQGAGANVLTF
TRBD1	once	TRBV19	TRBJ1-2	TGTGCCAGTAGTCCCTCAGACAGGGCTCATGGCTACACCTTC	CASSPSDRAHGYTF
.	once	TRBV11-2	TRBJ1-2	TGTGCCAGCAGCACACGGACAGAGAGACCCTCTTCCTTGGGCTACACCTTC	CASSTRTERPSSLGYTF
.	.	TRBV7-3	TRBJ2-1	TGTGCCAGCAGCTTTACGGGGGATGCGGGGCCGAGGGGCAATGAGCAGTTCTTC	CASSFTGDAGPRGNEQFF
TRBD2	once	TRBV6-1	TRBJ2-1	TGTGCCAGCAGTGAAGAAGCGGGAGGGCCCTACAATGAGCAGTTCTTC	CASSEEAGGPYNEQFF
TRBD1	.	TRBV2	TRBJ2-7	TGTGCCAGCACTCAAGAGGTGGGACAGCCCTACGAGCAGTACTTC	CASTQEVGQPYEQYF
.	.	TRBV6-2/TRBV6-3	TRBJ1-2	TGTGCCAGCAGTCGCACGGGGGCAGGAGGTGGCTACACCTTC	CASSRTGAGGGYTF
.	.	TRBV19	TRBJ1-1	TGTGCCAGTAGTAGTGGGGGGATAGGCACTGAAGCTTTCTTT	CASSSGGIGTEAFF
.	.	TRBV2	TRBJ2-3	TGTGCCAGCAGTGAACGGCGGGGCACGGAGGGTACGCAGTATTTT	CASSERRGTEGTQYF
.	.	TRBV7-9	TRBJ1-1	TGTGCCAGCAGCTTAGCGTACACTGAAGCTTTCTTT	CASSLAYTEAFF
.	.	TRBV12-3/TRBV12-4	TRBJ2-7	TGTGCCAGCAGTCGGGGAGCCTCCTACGAGCAGTACTTC	CASSRGASYEQYF
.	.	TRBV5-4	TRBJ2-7	TGTGCCAGCAGCTTCGACTCCTACGAGCAGTACTTC	CASSFDSYEQYF
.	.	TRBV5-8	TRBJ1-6	TGTGCCAGCAGCGAACCTCCGACAAGGACGGATTCACCCCTCCACTTT	CASSEPPTRTDSPLHF
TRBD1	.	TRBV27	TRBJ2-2	TGTGCCAGCAGTCCCGGGACAGGGTTTACCGGGGAGCTGTTTTTT	CASSPGTGFTGELFF
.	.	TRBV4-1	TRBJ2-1	TGCGCCAGCAGCCAAGTCCAAAGTCCCCCTTCCTACAATGAGCAGTTCTTC	CASSQVQSPPSYNEQFF